Following are 24 T cell receptor beta chains from one sample sequenced in a study of T cell repertoires in cytomegalovirus infection. Using its own MiXCR run on the reads, TCRdb lists one record per CDR3 protein. The data show more than 400,000 distinct CDR3 sequences, with 26% seen just once and roughly 13% held by the top ten. Sample: PBMCs. All receptors derive from a human donor in good health (CMV status not recorded). Some clones in this sample may be carry-over from other donors' samples.

This clonotype was counted ten times or more. CDR3 protein: CASSSEVAGFSYEQYF. The CDR3 nucleotides read TGTGCCAGCAGCTCCGAGGTAGCGGGGTTCTCCTACGAGCAGTACTTC. The V gene is TRBV7-8, the J gene TRBJ2-7; 8 bases are shared with TRBD2. Germline trimming cut 4 bases from V and 0 bases from J; bases unmatched to any gene: 8. The CDR3 extends over 16 amino acids. Germline loops: CDR1 SGHVS, CDR2 FQNEAQ.

The chain carries TRBV4-1 and TRBJ2-2; D is possibly TRBD1 (6 bases). This CDR3 spans 19 amino acids. V gave up 1 base and J gave up 0 bases, with 18 bases separating them. The germline V gene has CDR1 MGHRA and CDR2 YSYEKL. Here the CDR3 reads CASSQGLFQGFANTGELFF. CDR3 bases: TGCGCCAGCAGCCAAGGGCTTTTTCAGGGGTTTGCGAACACCGGGGAGCTGTTTTTT.

The sample holds a few counts of this clonotype. The rearrangement links TRBV6-2 or TRBV6-3 to TRBJ1-1, with a weak D call TRBD1 (5 bases). The CDR3 loop spans 15 amino acids. V dropped 5 bases and J dropped 0 bases, with 13 bases sitting between them. Germline loops: CDR1 MNHEY, CDR2 SVGEGT. This CDR3 reads CASSHRGTMNTEAFF. The CDR3 nucleotides are TGTGCCAGCAGTCATCGGGGGACCATGAACACTGAAGCTTTCTTT.

The chain is built from TRBV5-4 and TRBJ2-5; 7 nucleotides match TRBD2. V lost 2 bases and J lost 4; bases outside the gene matches: 14. Germline V lookup: CDR1 SGHNT, CDR2 YYREEE (reference sequence). CDR3 length equals 17 residues. The CDR3 protein is CASSFGRAGAAAETQYF. CDR3 in DNA: TGTGCCAGCAGCTTTGGCCGGGCGGGAGCGGCTGCAGAGACCCAGTACTTC. The whole variable domain, remainder taken from reference TRBV5-4 and TRBJ2-5, is ETGVTQSPTHLIKTRGQQVTLRCSSQSGHNTVSWYQQALGQGPQFIFQYYREEENGRGNFPPRFSGLQFPNYSSELNVNALELDDSALYLCASSFGRAGAAAETQYFGPGTRLLVL.

The chain couples TRBV7-2 to TRBJ2-4; weak D call: TRBD2 (6 bases). Trimming pared 1 base from V and 7 bases from J, leaving 11 bases between. The germline gives CDR1 SGHTA, CDR2 FQGNSA. The CDR3 consists of 14 residues. Written as DNA, the CDR3 is TGTGCCAGCAGCTTAGACGGGAGAGGGAACATTCAGTACTTC. This translates into CASSLDGRGNIQYF.

This chain uses TRBV4-1 with TRBJ2-1, with D tentatively TRBD2 (5 bases). Trimming cost V 6 bases and J 9 bases, with 18 bases left between them. The germline gives CDR1 MGHRA, CDR2 YSYEKL. This CDR3 is 14 amino acids long. The chain's CDR3 is CASSGGPNRGEQFF. CDR3 DNA sequence: TGCGCCAGCAGTGGTGGGCCAAATCGGGGTGAGCAGTTCTTC.

This clonotype was seen ten or more times. The rearrangement joins TRBV7-2 to TRBJ2-7; 15 bases are shared with TRBD2. The CDR3 consists of 18 residues. With V trimmed by 5 bases and J by 4 bases, 12 bases remained unmatched. CDR1 and CDR2 from the germline V gene are SGHTA and FQGNSA. The chain's CDR3 is CASSLLGLAGGRWYEQYF. CDR3 sequence (DNA): TGTGCCAGCAGCCTCCTCGGACTAGCGGGAGGGAGATGGTACGAGCAGTACTTC.

This clonotype showed up many times. The chain joins TRBV28 to TRBJ1-5; the D is unclear. The germline gives CDR1 MDHEN, CDR2 SYDVKM. There are 17 residues in the CDR3. The V end lost 6 bases, the J end lost 2 bases, and 20 bases lay between the germline ends. The CDR3 here is CASSPLIEYTGNQPQHF. The CDR3 DNA sequence: TGTGCCAGCAGCCCGCTTATAGAGTATACAGGCAATCAGCCCCAGCATTTT.

The V and J genes are TRBV29-1 and TRBJ2-2, with TRBD2 matching over 11 bases. Germline values: CDR1 SQVTM, CDR2 ANQGSEA. This CDR3 contains 16 residues. J gave up 1 base and V 6 bases, and 7 bases lay outside the gene matches. CDR3: CSVITGTSGNTGELFF. CDR3 in DNA: TGCAGCGTCATCACCGGGACTAGCGGGAACACCGGGGAGCTGTTTTTT.

This clonotype was observed at least ten times. The gene calls are TRBV7-2 and TRBJ1-2, with no clear D. The V gene's germline CDR1 is SGHTA and CDR2 FQGNSA. Trimming left V 8 bases short and J 4 bases short, with 11 bases between. This CDR3 is 12 amino acids long. The CDR3 DNA reads TGTGCCAGCGGCACCCGCCTCTATGGCTACACCTTC. Translation: CASGTRLYGYTF.

The sample holds many counts of this clonotype. The chain has TRBV7-2 and TRBJ2-1; tentative D call: TRBD2 (6 bases). The V and J ends lost 1 base and 3 bases respectively, with 10 bases between them. This CDR3 is built from 15 residues. Germline CDR1 is SGHTA and CDR2 is FQGNSA. CDR3 sequence: CASSLGGMVYNEQFF. The CDR3 nucleotides read TGTGCCAGCAGCTTAGGCGGGATGGTCTACAATGAGCAGTTCTTC.

This clonotype was observed a few times. This sequence joins TRBV5-6 and TRBJ2-3; a weak D match, TRBD2 (6 bases). The V gene lost 5 bases and the J gene lost 0 bases, with 10 bases spanning the gap. This CDR3 has 14 amino acids. The germline V gene encodes CDR1 SGHDT and CDR2 YYEEEE. CDR3: CASSERASTDTQYF. In nucleotides, the CDR3 is TGTGCCAGCAGTGAGCGGGCCAGCACAGATACGCAGTATTTT.

CDR3 nucleotide sequence: TGTGCCAGCAGTTACAGCGGCGGGACCCTAAGCTCCTACAATGAGCAGTTCTTC. Protein: CASSYSGGTLSSYNEQFF. The rearrangement links TRBV6-2 or TRBV6-3 to TRBJ2-1; tentative D call: TRBD2 (6 bases). CDR1 and CDR2 from the germline V gene are MNHEY and SVGEGT. Trimming left V 2 bases short and J 0 bases short, with 17 bases between. This CDR3 spans 18 amino acids.

This clonotype was seen at least ten times. The chain uses TRBV7-2 and TRBJ1-1; D ambiguous. Germline-derived CDR1 and CDR2 are SGHTA and FQGNSA. Trimming cost V 5 bases and J 3 bases, with 16 bases left between them. The CDR3 totals 15 residues. The CDR3 bases are TGTGCCAGCAGCGGTGGGTATTTCGAGGACACTGAAGCTTTCTTT. Translation gives CASSGGYFEDTEAFF.

This clonotype was seen a few times. The genes are TRBV7-6 and TRBJ1-3, with a possible D match to TRBD1 (6 bases). Trimming shortened V by 1 base and J by 2 bases, and 9 bases separated the two germline ends. CDR1 and CDR2 from the germline V gene are SGHVS and FNYEAQ. The CDR3 spans 15 residues. The CDR3 region has the DNA TGTGCCAGCAGCTTAGTGGGGGACACTGGAAACACCATATATTTT. As protein: CASSLVGDTGNTIYF.

This clonotype appeared many times. The chain joins TRBV7-2 to TRBJ2-2; TRBD1 or TRBD2 may be the D gene (7 bases each). This CDR3 region has 15 residues. Germline CDR1 and CDR2: SGHTA and FQGNSA. Between the trimmed V and J ends, which lost 2 bases and 7 bases, there was a span of 14 bases. The CDR3 DNA reads TGTGCCAGCAGCTTACGTGGGGGGGACAGCGGGGAGCTGTTTTTT. As protein: CASSLRGGDSGELFF.

There are many counts of this clonotype. This sequence joins TRBV7-2 and TRBJ2-7, with D perhaps assigned TRBD1 or TRBD2 (5 bases each). This CDR3 contains 15 residues. Trimming left V 4 bases short and J 4 bases short, with 17 bases between. Germline loops: CDR1 SGHTA, CDR2 FQGNSA. The CDR3 nucleotides are TGTGCCAGCAGCTCTCCCGGGGCGGCAGCTTACGAGCAGTACTTC. Its protein is CASSSPGAAAYEQYF.

The chain joins TRBV7-2 to TRBJ2-5; D perhaps matches TRBD1 (5 bases). V was trimmed by 6 bases and J by 5 bases, leaving 19 bases between them. Germline-derived CDR1 and CDR2 are SGHTA and FQGNSA. The length of the CDR3 is 15 residues. The CDR3 protein is CASRGRGPGRETQYF. CDR3 coding DNA: TGTGCCAGCAGAGGAAGGGGCCCCGGCCGGGAGACCCAGTACTTC.

This clonotype was found a few times. This sequence joins TRBV4-1 and TRBJ1-4; 7 bases are a match to TRBD1. Germline trimming cut 2 bases from V and 3 bases from J; bases unmatched to any gene: 6. The CDR3 is 16 amino acids. Germline-derived CDR1 and CDR2 are MGHRA and YSYEKL. The CDR3 DNA reads as TGCGCCAGCAGCCAAACCCACAGGGGATCTAATGAAAAACTGTTTTTT. It specifies CASSQTHRGSNEKLFF.

V and J are TRBV6-5 and TRBJ2-2; TRBD2 agrees at 8 bases. Trimming took 5 bases from V and 1 from J; bases not matched to a gene: 3. The CDR3 covers 15 residues. Germline CDR1 MNHEY, CDR2 SVGAGI. CDR3 bases: TGTGCCAGCAGTACGGGACTAGGGAACACCGGGGAGCTGTTTTTT. This translates into CASSTGLGNTGELFF.

This sequence joins TRBV20-1 and TRBJ1-5; maybe TRBD1 (5 bases). Trimming stripped 0 bases from V and 7 bases from J, with 16 bases between. The germline V gene encodes CDR1 DFQATT and CDR2 SNEGSKA (reference sequence). The CDR3 consists of 15 residues. In DNA form, the CDR3 reads TGCAGTGCTAGAGATTTCGGGACCGGAGGCCAGCCCCAGCATTTT. This gives the protein CSARDFGTGGQPQHF.

A few counts support this clonotype. V gene TRBV24-1 combines with J gene TRBJ2-3; 7 bases fit TRBD1. This CDR3 is built from 15 residues. Germline V gene data show CDR1 as KGHDR and CDR2 as SFDVKD. Trimming cost V 2 bases and J 6 bases; bases outside gene matches: 7. The CDR3 DNA reads as TGTGCCACCAGTGATTCCTCTAGGGGGCTGGATACGCAGTATTTT. As protein: CATSDSSRGLDTQYF.

This clonotype has more than one count but fewer than ten. This chain links TRBV12-3 or TRBV12-4 with TRBJ2-5; the D is unclear. The CDR3 extends over 13 amino acids. Trimming left V 4 bases short and J 2 bases short, with 8 bases between. The CDR3 DNA sequence: TGTGCCAGCAGTTGGTCTGCGCAAGAGACCCAGTACTTC. Amino acids: CASSWSAQETQYF.

This clonotype was observed a handful of times. V usage is TRBV6-1 and J usage is TRBJ2-7; D gene uncertain. Germline assignment: CDR1 MNHNS and CDR2 SASEGT. V lost 6 bases to trimming and J lost 2 bases, with 11 bases between them. CDR3 length equals 13 residues. The CDR3 DNA follows: TGTGCCAGCAGCGAACCGCCGACCTACGAGCAGTACTTC. Amino acids: CASSEPPTYEQYF.